This entry describes one T cell receptor (beta chain). One junction end does not reproduce the germline sequence, and a read error may be involved. The data originate from a study of cytomegalovirus exposure and HLA in healthy donors. The PCR made use of 60 Vbeta and 13 Jbeta primers. Measured with immunoSEQ multiplex PCR; TCRdb has only the in-frame clones, and not every one. The table shows some 140,000 clones, with roughly 80% occurring only once. Material: PBMCs. The receptor's source is a man aged 18 to 29 in good health and CMV-seronegative.

The CDR3 here is CSSTHVLAGLTDTQYF. DNA for the CDR3: TGTTCCAGCACACACGTACTAGCGGGACTCACAGATACGCAGTATTTT. V usage is TRBV7-9 and J usage is TRBJ2-3; 10 bases are shared with TRBD2. CDR1 is SEHNR and CDR2 is FQNEAQ in the germline V gene (reference sequence). This CDR3 is built from 16 residues.